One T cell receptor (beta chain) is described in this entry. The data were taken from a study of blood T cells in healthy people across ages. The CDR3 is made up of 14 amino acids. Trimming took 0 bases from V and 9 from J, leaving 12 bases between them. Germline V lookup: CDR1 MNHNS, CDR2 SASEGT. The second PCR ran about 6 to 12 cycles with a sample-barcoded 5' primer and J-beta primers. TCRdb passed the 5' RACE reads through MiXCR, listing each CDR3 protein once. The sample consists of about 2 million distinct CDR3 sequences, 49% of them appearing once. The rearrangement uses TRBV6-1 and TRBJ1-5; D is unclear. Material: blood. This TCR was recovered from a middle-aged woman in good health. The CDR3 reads CASSEAGGRWPQHF. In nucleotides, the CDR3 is TGTGCCAGCAGTGAAGCGGGCGGCCGATGGCCCCAGCATTTT.